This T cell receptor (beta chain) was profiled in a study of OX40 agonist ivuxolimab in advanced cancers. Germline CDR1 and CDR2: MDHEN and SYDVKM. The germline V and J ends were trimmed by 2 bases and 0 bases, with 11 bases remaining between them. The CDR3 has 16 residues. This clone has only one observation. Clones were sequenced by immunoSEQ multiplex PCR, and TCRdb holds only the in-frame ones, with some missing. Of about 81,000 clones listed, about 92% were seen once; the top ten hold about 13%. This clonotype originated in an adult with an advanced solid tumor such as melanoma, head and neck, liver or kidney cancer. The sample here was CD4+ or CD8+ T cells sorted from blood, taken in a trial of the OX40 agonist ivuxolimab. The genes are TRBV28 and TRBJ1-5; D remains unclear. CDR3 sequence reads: CASSLRSQLSNQPQHF. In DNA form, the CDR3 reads TGTGCCAGCAGTTTACGGTCTCAGCTTAGCAATCAGCCCCAGCATTTT.